This T cell receptor beta chain was found in a study of cytomegalovirus exposure and HLA in healthy donors. The donors were in the approximately 120-subject validation cohort, distinct from the roughly 600-subject first cohort. Assay: immunoSEQ multiplex PCR; the TCRdb copy retains only in-frame clones and omits some. The sample shows over 100,000 clones, 70% to 90% of them seen only once. The germline V gene encodes CDR1 KGHSH and CDR2 LQKENI. Trimming cost V 3 bases and J 4 bases; bases outside gene matches: 9. The CDR3 is 16 residues long. General observations from the study: Cytomegalovirus-associated status was assigned to approximately 160 TCR beta chains. The finding came from a later analysis; first-cohort TCR clusters tended to co-occur in the roughly 110 validation repertoires. Most TCR sequences were rare, but some public TCRs occurred in many donors.

This clone was recorded once. Its specificity is not known. This rearrangement joins TRBV18 to TRBJ1-5; 7 bases line up with TRBD1. The sequence was collected from a woman aged 18-29 years in good health and CMV-seropositive. Material: PBMCs. The CDR3 DNA sequence: TGTGCCAGCTCACCCCGGCGAGACAGGGATAATCAGCCCCAGCATTTT. Its translation is CASSPRRDRDNQPQHF. The full variable domain, in which reference TRBV18 and TRBJ1-5 provide the parts outside the CDR3, is NAGVMQNPRHLVRRRGQEARLRCSPMKGHSHVYWYRQLPEEGLKFMVYLQKENIIDESGMPKERFSAEFPKEGPSILRIQQVVRGDSAAYFCASSPRRDRDNQPQHFGDGTRLSIL.